Below, one TCR beta chain is given with its context. Its antigen is not known. The germline V gene encodes CDR1 SGHNT and CDR2 YYREEE (reference sequence). CDR3 length: 15 amino acids. These data belong to a study of cytomegalovirus exposure and HLA in healthy donors. With 60 Vbeta and 13 Jbeta primers, the PCR was carried out. Produced via immunoSEQ multiplex PCR; TCRdb's table is partial and in-frame only. Of approximately 240,000 clones listed, around four fifths are singletons. Study conclusions and caveats: Rates of TCR association differed by HLA locus in a later analysis, with DRB1 highest and HLA-C lowest. The authors considered a cluster of highly shared sequence variants likely to be a sequencing artifact.

The specimen was PBMCs. The chain employs TRBV5-4 and TRBJ2-5; 12 bases fit TRBD2. Matching the DNA end better, TRBJ2-7 makes the J call doubtful. This TCR derives from a woman aged 55-69 years in good health and CMV-seropositive. The CDR3 reads CASSSGTSGLYEQYF. CDR3 bases: TGTGCCAGCAGCTCCGGGACTAGCGGGTTATACGAGCAGTACTTC.